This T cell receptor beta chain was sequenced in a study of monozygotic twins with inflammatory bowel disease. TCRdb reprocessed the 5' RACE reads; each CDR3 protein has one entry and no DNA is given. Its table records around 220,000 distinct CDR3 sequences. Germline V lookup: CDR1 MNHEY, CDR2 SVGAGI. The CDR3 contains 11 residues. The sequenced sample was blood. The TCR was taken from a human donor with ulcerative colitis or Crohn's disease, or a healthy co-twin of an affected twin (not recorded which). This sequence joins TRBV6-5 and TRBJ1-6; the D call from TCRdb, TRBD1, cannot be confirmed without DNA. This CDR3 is CASSLGQGLHF.